Listed here are 23 T cell receptor beta chains from one sample, sequenced in a study of blood T cell repertoires in COVID-19. Profiled with immunoSEQ multiplex PCR; TCRdb holds only in-frame clones, not every one. The table shows 150,000 or so clones, with roughly 86% occurring only once. The sample comprised peripheral blood. The receptors stem from a human donor with acute or convalescent COVID-19. The donor label of this sample is uncertain.

There are a few counts of this clone. The chain links TRBV7-7 to TRBJ2-5; maybe TRBD1 (6 bases). Germline V CDR1 and CDR2: SSHAT, FNYEAQ (reference sequence). The CDR3 is 15 amino acids. The V end was cut by 5 bases, the J end by 1 base, with 14 bases between. CDR3 protein: CASSLTWTAQETQYF. The CDR3 nucleotides read TGTGCCAGCAGCCTAACTTGGACAGCCCAAGAGACCCAGTACTTC.

The chain combines TRBV15 with TRBJ2-2, with D hard to call. With 0 bases removed from V and 5 bases from J, the gap between germline ends came to 13 bases. Germline CDR1 and CDR2: LNHNV and YYDKDF (reference sequence). The CDR3 runs to 16 residues. DNA for the CDR3: TGTGCCACCAGCAGAGATTTTTCAGATTCGACCGGGGAGCTGTTTTTT. Its protein is CATSRDFSDSTGELFF.

This clone has just a few counts. The CDR3 reads CASSYGWDNTYGYTF. CDR3 nucleotides: TGTGCCAGCAGTTACGGATGGGACAACACTTATGGCTACACCTTC. V gene TRBV6-6 combines with J gene TRBJ1-2; maybe TRBD1 (6 bases). CDR1 MNHNY and CDR2 SVGAGI come from the germline V gene (reference sequence). V was cut by 2 bases and J by 5 bases, with 15 bases left in between. This CDR3 has 15 residues.

J is TRBJ2-5 and V is TRBV6-5; TRBD2 matches at 10 bases. Germline V gene sequence: CDR1 MNHEY, CDR2 SVGAGI. V trimming: 9 bases; J trimming: 1 base; junction bases outside the gene matches: 8. This CDR3 spans 15 amino acids. The CDR3, as DNA: TGTGCCAGAGACGGACTAGCGGAGGCCCAAGAGACCCAGTACTTC. It is translated as CARDGLAEAQETQYF.

The chain carries TRBV5-1 and TRBJ2-7; 9 nucleotides line up with TRBD1. V lost 7 bases and J lost 3; bases outside the gene matches: 5. The CDR3 is 13 amino acids. CDR1 SGHRS and CDR2 YFSETQ come from the germline V gene. CDR3 sequence: CASYRTGDYEQYF. The CDR3 DNA follows: TGCGCCAGCTATAGGACAGGGGACTACGAGCAGTACTTC.

The V and J genes are TRBV2 and TRBJ2-4; TRBD1 is a possible D gene (6 bases). The germline gives CDR1 SNHLY, CDR2 FYNNEI. Deletions cut 4 bases from V and 0 bases from J, with 13 bases between. There are 16 residues in the CDR3. The CDR3 DNA sequence: TGTGCCAGCAGTGGGCAACAGGGATTAGCCAAAAACATTCAGTACTTC. Its protein is CASSGQQGLAKNIQYF.

The chain links TRBV30 to TRBJ1-2, with TRBD1 identical over 9 bases. The CDR3 runs 13 residues. Germline-derived CDR1 and CDR2 are GTSNPN and SVGIG (reference sequence). V was pared by 5 bases and J by 5 bases, with 6 bases of the junction left unmatched. CDR3 amino acids: CAWDPGTGYGYTF. As DNA, the CDR3 is TGTGCCTGGGATCCCGGGACAGGGTATGGCTACACCTTC.

The chain employs TRBV11-2 and TRBJ1-2; D is possibly TRBD1 (5 bases). From germline, CDR1 is SGHAT and CDR2 FQNNGV. Trimming stripped 5 bases from V and 4 bases from J, with 20 bases between. The CDR3 is made up of 16 amino acids. The CDR3 loop is CASSPRTMGGGYGYTF. CDR3 sequence (DNA): TGTGCCAGCAGCCCGCGAACGATGGGGGGAGGCTATGGCTACACCTTC.

This chain joins TRBV5-5 and TRBJ2-7; tentative D call: TRBD2 (7 bases). CDR1 is SGHKS and CDR2 is YYEKEE in the germline V gene (reference sequence). The CDR3 contains 16 residues. Deletions cut 5 bases from V and 3 bases from J, with 21 bases between. The CDR3 DNA is TGTGCCAGCAGAAGATCCGGGGGGCGCACGGACTACGAGCAGTACTTC. Its protein product is CASRRSGGRTDYEQYF.

The chain is built from TRBV14 and TRBJ1-2; tentative D call: TRBD1 (5 bases). The CDR3 has 14 residues. Germline loops: CDR1 SGHDN, CDR2 FVKESK. Trimming left V 0 bases short and J 6 bases short, with 11 bases between. The CDR3 DNA sequence: TGTGCCAGCAGCCAAGATTATTCAGGGAATGGCTACACCTTC. Amino acid sequence: CASSQDYSGNGYTF.

The V and J genes are TRBV29-1 and TRBJ2-4; 8 nucleotides match TRBD1. The germline V gene has CDR1 SQVTM and CDR2 ANQGSEA. This CDR3 region has 12 residues. J gave up 7 bases and V 5 bases, and 4 bases lay outside the gene matches. CDR3 coding DNA: TGCAGCGTTCGGACAGGGTGGAACATTCAGTACTTC. Translated: CSVRTGWNIQYF.

V usage is TRBV4-1 and J usage is TRBJ2-1, with 8 bases identical to TRBD2. The V and J ends lost 4 bases and 4 bases, in that order; junction bases with no gene match: 6. The CDR3 has 15 amino acids. The germline gives CDR1 MGHRA, CDR2 YSYEKL. CDR3: CASSPVAGGYNEQFF. DNA for the CDR3: TGCGCCAGCAGCCCCGTGGCGGGGGGTTACAATGAGCAGTTCTTC.

V is TRBV5-1 and J is TRBJ2-7; 10 bases fit TRBD1. From germline, CDR1 is SGHRS and CDR2 YFSETQ. The CDR3 has 14 residues. With 7 bases clipped from V and 6 bases from J, the junction kept 10 bases outside the gene matches. CDR3 coding DNA: TGCGCCAGCGCACCGCGGGACAGGGGTTCCGAGCAGTACTTC. Translated, it gives CASAPRDRGSEQYF.

The chain employs TRBV7-2 and TRBJ2-3, with D maybe TRBD2 (5 bases). The CDR3 covers 17 residues. CDR1 and CDR2 (germline): SGHTA, FQGNSA. The V end was cut by 4 bases, the J end by 5 bases, with 22 bases between. The CDR3, as DNA: TGTGCCAGCAGCTCCCCGCCTGGAGGCAGACGGGTAGATACGCAGTATTTT. Amino acid sequence: CASSSPPGGRRVDTQYF.

V usage is TRBV30 and J usage is TRBJ1-1; D possibly corresponds to TRBD1 (5 bases). The V gene lost 8 bases and the J gene lost 0 bases, with 7 bases spanning the gap. CDR3 length: 11 residues. Germline loops: CDR1 GTSNPN, CDR2 SVGIG (reference sequence). CDR3 loop: CAHRMNTEAFF. The CDR3 DNA sequence: TGTGCCCACAGGATGAACACTGAAGCTTTCTTT.

The rearrangement links TRBV5-1 to TRBJ1-1; D not certain. This CDR3 is 15 amino acids long. V dropped 4 bases and J dropped 1 base, with 14 bases sitting between them. CDR1 is SGHRS, CDR2 YFSETQ, per germline. Here the CDR3 DNA reads TGCGCCAGCAGCAAAGTACCGGACTCGAACACTGAAGCTTTCTTT. Its protein is CASSKVPDSNTEAFF.

The CDR3 sequence: CASSRTGGPGQYF. Written as DNA, the CDR3 is TGTGCCAGCAGTCGGACAGGGGGCCCCGGTCAGTACTTC. This chain connects TRBV6-5 to TRBJ2-4, with 11 bases that match TRBD1. Germline V gives CDR1 MNHEY, CDR2 SVGAGI. The V gene end was trimmed by 5 bases and the J gene end by 12 bases; junction bases not matched to a gene: 6. The CDR3 is 13 residues long.

DNA of the CDR3: TGTGCCAGCAGCGTAGGAGCAGGCCCAGTCTCACCCCTCCACTTT. Residues: CASSVGAGPVSPLHF. The rearrangement joins TRBV9 to TRBJ1-6; D is uncertain. V lost 0 bases to trimming and J lost 10 bases, with 14 bases between them. CDR3 length equals 15 residues. From germline, CDR1 is SGDLS and CDR2 YYNGEE.

For this clone: At one boundary the junction diverges from the germline segment, which might be a read error. V is TRBV10-3 and J is TRBJ2-1, with D uncertain. Germline V gene lookup returns CDR1 ENHRY and CDR2 SYGVKD. This CDR3 is built from 14 residues. The chain's CDR3 is CAITESSSYNEQFF. CDR3 bases: TGTGCCATCACTGAGTCTTCTTCCTACAATGAGCAGTTCTTC.

The chain joins TRBV19 to TRBJ1-4; 9 bases match TRBD1. V was clipped by 5 bases and J by 2 bases; unmatched bases: 3. Germline CDR1 reads LNHDA; CDR2 reads SQIVND (reference sequence). CDR3 length: 15 residues. The CDR3 spells CASSATGGTNEKLFF. The CDR3 bases are TGTGCCAGTAGTGCCACAGGGGGCACTAATGAAAAACTGTTTTTT.

The sample holds one count of this clone. This rearrangement joins TRBV4-1 to TRBJ1-3, with D possibly matching TRBD1 (6 bases). The length of the CDR3 is 15 residues. The V and J ends lost 8 bases and 4 bases respectively, with 18 bases between them. Per germline, CDR1 MGHRA and CDR2 YSYEKL. This CDR3 reads CASRSQGMRGNTIYF. In DNA form, the CDR3 reads TGCGCCAGCCGGTCTCAGGGGATGCGAGGAAACACCATATATTTT.

In this sample, this clone turned up a few times. The chain links TRBV11-2 to TRBJ1-3; no firm D call. The CDR3 runs to 16 residues. CDR1 SGHAT and CDR2 FQNNGV come from the germline V gene. Trimming removed 1 base at V and 3 bases at J, with 13 bases between. The CDR3 sequence is CASSLGSSSRGNTIYF. The CDR3 DNA follows: TGTGCCAGCAGCTTAGGGAGCTCCAGCCGTGGAAACACCATATATTTT.

V is TRBV6-5 and J is TRBJ2-7; 8 nucleotides align to TRBD1. CDR1 MNHEY and CDR2 SVGAGI come from the germline V gene. V lost 6 bases, J lost 1 base, and 8 bases stayed unmatched. The CDR3 is 15 amino acids. CDR3 DNA: TGTGCCAGCAGGGCCGTGGACAGGGAATCCTACGAGCAGTACTTC. Amino acids: CASRAVDRESYEQYF.